This entry concerns a single T cell receptor (beta chain). What it recognizes is unknown. This specimen belongs to a study of shared clonotypes between healthy human individuals. Study as a whole: The donor group consisted of two women and a few men, aged 18 to 49. General study points: Rarefaction curves obtained for sorted subsets showed sequencing incomplete despite large depth. Non-shared clonotypes showed lower generation probabilities than clonotypes common to all four donors. Measured sharing among donors was expected to vary with sequencing depth.

The assay was immunoSEQ multiplex PCR, and TCRdb's table has in-frame clones only and misses some. The sample shows some 2,000,000 clones, 90% to 96% of them seen only once. Germline trimming cut 6 bases from V and 7 bases from J; bases unmatched to any gene: 9. Germline-derived CDR1 and CDR2 are MNHNS and SASEGT. This CDR3 spans 14 amino acids. This TCR came from a young man in good health. Material: naive CD4+ T cells sorted from blood. Sample subset: CD45RA+ positively selected. The rearrangement joins TRBV6-1 to TRBJ1-5, with 7 bases identical to TRBD1. In DNA, the CDR3 is TGTGCCAGCAGGGAAACAGGGGTCGGACAGCCCCAGCATTTT. This sequence encodes CASRETGVGQPQHF.